Sequencing of this T cell receptor (beta chain) was carried out in a study of shared clonotypes between healthy human individuals. Germline assignment: CDR1 SGHDT and CDR2 YYEEEE. This CDR3 comprises 14 residues. V was cut by 2 bases and J by 1 base, with 10 bases left in between. Concerning this clone: The antigen is unknown.

Study-wide findings and caveats: Shared clonotypes across all four donors exceeded non-shared ones in generation probability.

Clones were read by immunoSEQ multiplex PCR, and TCRdb kept only the in-frame ones, dropping some. The sample records 650,000 to 750,000 clones, about 78% being singletons. The sample taken for sequencing was memory CD4+ T cells sorted from blood. This sample's subset: CD45RA-negative fraction. This TCR was sampled from a woman in her twenties or thirties in good health. This chain uses TRBV5-6 with TRBJ2-7; possibly TRBD2 for D (5 bases). Here the CDR3 reads CASSFGRLSYEQYF. The DNA of the CDR3 is TGTGCCAGCAGCTTTGGGAGACTATCCTACGAGCAGTACTTC.